These T cell receptor beta chains were read from a single sample in a study of molecular identifiers for immune sequencing clone quantification. From the PCR reads, TCRdb called clonotypes with MiXCR, one entry per CDR3 protein. The sample records approximately 500,000 distinct CDR3 sequences, around 23% being singletons. The specimen was naive CD8+ T cells from blood, with Jurkat cell RNA spiked in. The receptors shown here come from a human donor in good health. Some libraries in this study had Jurkat cell RNA spiked in. Both conserved end residues are part of each CDR3. The D gene is left open where the match is weak. For some rows the clone size is stated as once, few or many, or as a class when expanded; others skip it.

size	D	V	J	DNA	CDR3
many	-	TRBV30	TRBJ2-1	TGTGCCTGGAGTGCCGTGCGTGCTGAGCAGTTCTTC	CAWSAVRAEQFF
few	-	TRBV27	TRBJ1-1	TGTGCCAGCAGTTTCGCCCTCGACAGCACTGAAGCTTTCTTT	CASSFALDSTEAFF
few	-	TRBV6-2/TRBV6-3	TRBJ2-3	TGTGCCAGCAGCCCCTTCCGCTCCCGGGTCACAGATACGCAGTATTTT	CASSPFRSRVTDTQYF
many	-	TRBV7-8	TRBJ1-5	TGTGCCAGCAGCGCTGGGGGTGAGCCCCAGCATTTT	CASSAGGEPQHF
-	-	TRBV5-3	TRBJ1-1	TGTGCCAGCAGCTCGGGCTGGGGGGCGAACACTGAAGCTTTCTTT	CASSSGWGANTEAFF
many	-	TRBV5-1	TRBJ1-1	TGCGCCAGCAGTTTTACAGGGTTAAGGACTGAAGCTTTCTTT	CASSFTGLRTEAFF
-	-	TRBV5-6	TRBJ1-1	TGTGCCAGCGGCTTGCTGTTGACTGAAGCTTTCTTT	CASGLLLTEAFF
few	-	TRBV6-2/TRBV6-3	TRBJ1-5	TGTGCCAGCAGTTGGTGGGGGGATCAGCCCCAGCATTTT	CASSWWGDQPQHF
few	-	TRBV6-6	TRBJ2-7	TGTGCCAGCAGTTACGCTAGCTTCGACAACCCTTACGAGCAGTACTTC	CASSYASFDNPYEQYF
many	-	TRBV28	TRBJ2-7	TGTGCCAGCAGAGAGGGAGGCCCAGGGTACGAGCAGTACTTC	CASREGGPGYEQYF
many	TRBD1	TRBV9	TRBJ2-3	TGTGCCAGCAGCGTACAAGCAGGACAGGGAGTAGATACGCAGTATTTT	CASSVQAGQGVDTQYF
-	-	TRBV4-3	TRBJ2-1	TGCGCCAGCAGCCAAGTGAGGGGGGTTGGCTACAATGAGCAGTTCTTC	CASSQVRGVGYNEQFF
-	-	TRBV12-3/TRBV12-4	TRBJ2-3	TGTGCCAGCAATTGGGGCAAGGCAGATACGCAGTATTTT	CASNWGKADTQYF
many	-	TRBV7-9	TRBJ2-7	TGTGCCAGCAGCTTAGGACAGTTGGGGGAGCAGTACTTC	CASSLGQLGEQYF
-	TRBD1	TRBV4-3	TRBJ2-5	TGCGCCAGCAGCCAATGGCAAGGGGGCCTGGAGACCCAGTACTTC	CASSQWQGGLETQYF
-	-	TRBV6-1	TRBJ2-7	TGTGCCAGCAGTAAGGTCGAGCAGTACTTC	CASSKVEQYF
-	-	TRBV2	TRBJ1-5	TGTGCCAGCAGTGAAGCGGTGATGGGCCAGCCCCAGCATTTT	CASSEAVMGQPQHF
-	-	TRBV9	TRBJ1-2	TGTGCCAGCAGCTTAAGCGGGGAGGCCTATGGCTACACCTTC	CASSLSGEAYGYTF
few	-	TRBV19	TRBJ2-7	TGTGCCAGTTCATGGGGGAGTTCGAGGGAGCAGTACTTC	CASSWGSSREQYF
few	-	TRBV29-1	TRBJ2-5	TGCAGCGTTGTACAGGTTGAAGAGACCCAGTGCTTC	CSVVQVEETQCF
few	-	TRBV12-3/TRBV12-4	TRBJ2-4	TGTGCCAGCAGCCAACCCTCCATCTACATTCAGTACTTC	CASSQPSIYIQYF
few	-	TRBV29-1	TRBJ2-7	TGCAGCGTTGAAGATCATGGACAGAGCACCTACGAGCAGTACTTC	CSVEDHGQSTYEQYF
few	TRBD1	TRBV2	TRBJ2-5	TGTGCCAGCAGTGATTGGGACAGCGTCATCCAAGAGACCCAGTACTTC	CASSDWDSVIQETQYF
-	-	TRBV20-1	TRBJ2-5	TGCAGTGCTAGAGCTTATGGGTTCCAAGAGACCCAGTACTTC	CSARAYGFQETQYF
-	TRBD1	TRBV5-5	TRBJ2-1	TGTGCCAGCAGCCCAGGGGCAGGGGGACGATTAGGGCAGTTCTTC	CASSPGAGGRLGQFF
few	TRBD1	TRBV7-6	TRBJ1-1	TGTGCCAGCACCCTAGAAACTTATATCGGGACAGACCAAGCTTTCTTT	CASTLETYIGTDQAFF
few	TRBD1	TRBV6-2/TRBV6-3	TRBJ1-2	TGTGCCAGCAGTTCCCGCGGGACAGTCCTCTATGGCTACACCTTC	CASSSRGTVLYGYTF
many	TRBD2	TRBV30	TRBJ2-7	TGTGCCGTTGGGGGGGATCAGTACGAGCAGTACTTC	CAVGGDQYEQYF
few	TRBD1	TRBV2	TRBJ2-4	TGTGCCAGCAGGGACAGGGACGGGGAAGCCAAAAACATTCAGTACTTC	CASRDRDGEAKNIQYF
-	TRBD1	TRBV4-2	TRBJ1-5	TGTGCCAGCAGCCCCCGGGACAGTGTCAGCAATCAGCCCCAGCATTTT	CASSPRDSVSNQPQHF
many	-	TRBV5-4	TRBJ2-3	TGTGCCAGCAGCTTGTTTAGAGGGGCAGATACGCAGTATTTT	CASSLFRGADTQYF